Listed below are T cell receptor beta chains from one sample, sequenced in a study of T cell responses to AZD1222 COVID-19 vaccine. Sequenced by immunoSEQ multiplex PCR; TCRdb stores in-frame clones only, minus some. The repertoire holds some 150,000 clones, with 91% as singletons. This material consisted of peripheral blood, taken on day 0 of AZD1222 vaccination. The receptors here all came from an adult in good health. Each CDR3 is given with its conserved first and last residue. The order of the fields is clone size, V gene, J gene, D gene, CDR3 DNA, CDR3 protein. D genes are given only for firm matches. Expanded clones are given a class, and other clones once, few, many or no size at all.

-	TRBV2	TRBJ2-7	-	TGTGCCAGCAATCAGGACAGCTCCTACGAGCAGTACTTC	CASNQDSSYEQYF
-	TRBV10-2	TRBJ1-5	-	TGCGCCAGCAGGGTGGACACCTATCAGCCCCAGCATTTT	CASRVDTYQPQHF
-	TRBV7-9	TRBJ1-1	-	TGTGCCAGCAGCATAACCAGGGTCGGGGACACTGAAGCTTTCTTT	CASSITRVGDTEAFF
-	TRBV10-3	TRBJ2-1	-	TGTGCCATCAGTGAGAGCGCACAGGGTTCCTACAATGAGCAGTTCTTC	CAISESAQGSYNEQFF
-	TRBV7-2	TRBJ2-5	TRBD1	TGTGCCAGCAGCTTTGTGTCGGACAGGGATGAGACCCAGTACTTC	CASSFVSDRDETQYF
-	TRBV28	TRBJ2-5	TRBD2	TGTGCCAGCAGTTTAATCGCTAGCGGGGAAGAGACCCAGTACTTC	CASSLIASGEETQYF
-	TRBV6-5	TRBJ1-4	TRBD1	TGTGCCAGCAGTCCGGGACAGAGTAATGAAAAACTGTTTTTT	CASSPGQSNEKLFF
-	TRBV5-4	TRBJ2-2	-	TGTGCCAGCAGCCCTACAGTTACGGCGAACACCGGGGAGCTGTTTTTT	CASSPTVTANTGELFF
-	TRBV21-1	TRBJ2-2	-	TGTGCCCCCGGGACTAGCGGTAACACCGGGGAGCTGTTTTTT	CAPGTSGNTGELFF
-	TRBV4-1	TRBJ1-1	-	TGCGCCAGCAGCCCCCGACCCATTGGCACTGAAGCTTTCTTT	CASSPRPIGTEAFF
-	TRBV29-1	TRBJ1-1	TRBD1	TGCAGCGCCGCGGGACAGGAGGGTGGCACTGAAGCTTTCTTT	CSAAGQEGGTEAFF
-	TRBV7-2	TRBJ2-7	-	TGTGCCAGCAGCTTAGGGGCCCTAGCCTACGAGCAGTACTTC	CASSLGALAYEQYF
-	TRBV24-1	TRBJ2-1	TRBD2	TGTGCCACCAGTGAAGTGGCTAGCGGGAGGAGTGGATCCTACAATGAGCAGTTCTTC	CATSEVASGRSGSYNEQFF
-	TRBV28	TRBJ1-2	-	TGTGCCAGCTCACCCACAGTCATCGCTAACTATGGCTACACCTTC	CASSPTVIANYGYTF
-	TRBV28	TRBJ1-2	-	TGTGCCAGCAGTCCCCCTCCAGGGGAAGGCTATGGCTACACCTTC	CASSPPPGEGYGYTF
once	TRBV6-5	TRBJ2-7	TRBD1	TGTGCCAGCAGCTGGGGGACAGGCTACGAGCAGTACTTC	CASSWGTGYEQYF